The sequence of this T cell receptor (beta chain) was determined in a study of CD8+ T cells in alopecia areata. As for the study in general: Among treated patients, oral tofacitinib was administered at 5 to 10 mg twice daily.

Using a FACSAria, the CD4+ and CD8+ T cells were sorted from the PBMCs. In its sample, this clone was seen a few times. Antigen unknown. Study-wide points: Scalp samples also yield sequences from resident alphabeta T cells of normal skin.

The V and J ends lost 5 bases and 3 bases respectively, with 8 bases between them. This CDR3 region has 13 residues. CDR1 and CDR2 from the germline V gene are SGHTA and FQGNSA. Following RNA extraction, reverse transcription yielded cDNA that acted as the sequencing template. Here immunoSEQ multiplex PCR was the method, and the copy in TCRdb shows in-frame clones only, minus some. The data contain about 120,000 clones, 35% to 45% of them singletons. The sequencing input was CD4+ T cells sorted from blood. The receptor was isolated from a human donor with alopecia areata. This chain uses TRBV7-2 with TRBJ1-5; D unresolved. CDR3: CASSRQYNQPQHF. The CDR3 nucleotides are TGTGCCAGCAGCCGACAATACAATCAGCCCCAGCATTTT.